Shown below are 17 T cell receptor beta chains from a single sample sequenced in a study of T-cell reconstitution after alpha-beta-depleted transplantation in children. A TCRbeta library incorporating unique molecular identifiers was prepared. TCRdb itself ran the PCR reads through MiXCR, one entry per CDR3 protein. The sample has around 100,000 distinct CDR3 sequences, 9% to 12% seen once; the top ten hold under 40%. Sequenced here: PBMCs, sampled before TCRalphabeta/CD19-depleted stem cell transplant. Source of these receptors: a boy between 2 and 15 years old with acute lymphoblastic leukemia, due to receive a stem cell transplant.

This chain joins TRBV19 and TRBJ2-2; 10 positions agree with TRBD2. Trimming at V came to 8 bases and at J to 7 bases, leaving 13 bases not matched to a gene. CDR3 length equals 16 residues. The germline V gene has CDR1 LNHDA and CDR2 SQIVND (reference sequence). This chain's CDR3 is CASSRSSSGSNGELFF. The CDR3 DNA reads TGTGCCAGTTCAAGGTCGTCTAGCGGGAGTAACGGGGAGCTGTTTTTT.

This clonotype came up many times. V usage is TRBV27 and J usage is TRBJ2-1, with a possible D match to TRBD2 (5 bases). Germline V CDR1 and CDR2: MNHEY, SMNVEV (reference sequence). The CDR3 covers 14 residues. Trimming shortened V by 7 bases and J by 3 bases, and 13 bases separated the two germline ends. CDR3 residues: CASTHSGVYNEQFF. Here the CDR3 DNA reads TGTGCCAGCACCCACTCCGGGGTCTACAATGAGCAGTTCTTC.

V and J are TRBV15 and TRBJ1-1; D not certain. The V end lost 0 bases, the J end lost 5 bases, and 4 bases lay between the germline ends. The CDR3 covers 12 residues. CDR1 and CDR2 from the germline V gene are LNHNV and YYDKDF (reference sequence). The CDR3 bases are TGTGCCACCAGCAGAGATAGGACTGAAGCTTTCTTT. This encodes CATSRDRTEAFF.

This chain connects TRBV5-1 to TRBJ2-3; tentatively, D is TRBD1 or TRBD2 (5 bases each). The CDR3 totals 15 residues. Germline-derived CDR1 and CDR2 are SGHRS and YFSETQ. Deletions cut 4 bases from V and 0 bases from J, with 12 bases between. The CDR3 sequence is CASSVGTTSTDTQYF. For the CDR3, the DNA is TGCGCCAGCAGCGTCGGGACCACTAGCACAGATACGCAGTATTTT.

The chain has TRBV6-2 or TRBV6-3 and TRBJ1-1; no definite D call. The V gene's germline CDR1 is MNHEY and CDR2 SVGEGT. The CDR3 length is 13 residues. V lost 1 base to trimming and J lost 2 bases, with 5 bases between them. CDR3 sequence: CASSYWGNTEAFF. CDR3 DNA: TGTGCCAGCAGTTACTGGGGTAACACTGAAGCTTTCTTT.

This chain connects TRBV5-1 to TRBJ2-7; TRBD1 matches at 7 bases. This CDR3 region has 18 residues. The germline gives CDR1 SGHRS, CDR2 YFSETQ. Trimming cost V 0 bases and J 4 bases; bases outside gene matches: 16. The CDR3 sequence: CASSLDPGTDYYNYEQYF. The CDR3 DNA reads as TGCGCCAGCAGCTTGGACCCCGGGACAGACTATTACAATTACGAGCAGTACTTC.

This clonotype was counted a few times. The rearrangement joins TRBV5-1 to TRBJ1-5, with 10 bases matching TRBD1. The V segment lost 0 bases and the J segment 11 bases; nucleotides outside the gene matches: 2. The CDR3 contains 13 residues. CDR1 and CDR2 from the germline V gene are SGHRS and YFSETQ. CDR3 sequence reads: CASSLGQGAAQHF. The DNA of the CDR3 is TGCGCCAGCAGCTTGGGACAGGGGGCAGCCCAGCATTTT. The variable domain in full, with the rest retrieved from reference TRBV5-1 and TRBJ1-5, is KAGVTQTPRYLIKTRGQQVTLSCSPISGHRSVSWYQQTPGQGLQFLFEYFSETQRNKGNFPGRFSGRQFSNSRSEMNVSTLELGDSALYLCASSLGQGAAQHFGDGTRLSIL.

The chain couples TRBV29-1 to TRBJ2-5; D is possibly TRBD1 (6 bases). Germline CDR1 reads SQVTM; CDR2 reads ANQGSEA. Between the trimmed V and J ends, which lost 6 bases and 4 bases, there was a span of 18 bases. The CDR3 contains 14 residues. CDR3 nucleotides: TGCAGCGTCGCCTCTGGGACAAACGGAGAGACCCAGTACTTC. Translation: CSVASGTNGETQYF.

With respect to this clonotype: Sequence at one end of the junction differs from germline and may be a read error. The genes are TRBV5-5 and TRBJ1-1, with 7 nucleotides matching TRBD1. Germline assignment: CDR1 SGHKS and CDR2 YYEKEE (reference sequence). CDR3 length: 17 residues. CDR3 sequence reads: CASSFRLQGHENPEAFF. CDR3 coding DNA: TGTGCCAGCAGCTTCCGTTTACAGGGGCACGAGAACCCTGAAGCTTTCTTT.

This clonotype occurred a few times. The chain couples TRBV4-1 to TRBJ2-6, with D possibly TRBD2 on 5 matching bases. The V gene lost 0 bases and the J gene lost 2 bases, with 8 bases spanning the gap. There are 16 residues in the CDR3. CDR1 and CDR2 from the germline V gene are MGHRA and YSYEKL. This CDR3 is CASSQDEGAGANVLTF. CDR3 in DNA: TGCGCCAGCAGCCAAGACGAGGGAGCTGGGGCCAACGTCCTGACTTTC.

The V gene is TRBV20-1, the J gene TRBJ1-6, with 7 bases lining up with TRBD1. V dropped 1 base and J dropped 6; count of bases not matched to a gene: 3. Germline V CDR1 and CDR2: DFQATT, SNEGSKA (reference sequence). There are 14 residues in the CDR3. This chain's CDR3 is CSARGGTVNSPLHF. Here the CDR3 DNA reads TGCAGTGCTAGAGGAGGGACAGTTAATTCACCCCTCCACTTT.

This clonotype was counted between two and nine times. This chain links TRBV6-5 with TRBJ2-7; D uncertain. This CDR3 contains 12 residues. V lost 5 bases and J 6 bases, leaving 11 bases between the germline ends. The germline V gene encodes CDR1 MNHEY and CDR2 SVGAGI. Here the CDR3 DNA reads TGTGCCAGCAGTAGGACCGGCCGCGAGCAGTACTTC. Translating gives CASSRTGREQYF.

This clonotype has ten or more counts. The rearrangement links TRBV20-1 to TRBJ2-4, with TRBD1 as a possible D gene (6 bases). Germline CDR1 DFQATT, CDR2 SNEGSKA (reference sequence). Trimming removed 6 bases from V and 8 bases from J, with 29 bases in between. The CDR3 length is 17 residues. The CDR3 nucleotides are TGCAGTGCCATGGCCGAAAGGACAGTGGTCTCAATGGACATTCAGTACTTC. It yields the protein CSAMAERTVVSMDIQYF.

This chain connects TRBV20-1 to TRBJ1-1, with 7 nucleotides matching TRBD1. CDR1 is DFQATT, CDR2 SNEGSKA, per germline (reference sequence). The CDR3 is made up of 18 amino acids. Trimming cost V 5 bases and J 0 bases; bases outside gene matches: 18. The CDR3 region is CSARRPSIGGIMNTEAFF. As DNA, the CDR3 is TGCAGTGCTCGCCGCCCTTCAATAGGGGGCATCATGAACACTGAAGCTTTCTTT.

There are many counts of this clonotype. J is TRBJ1-5 and V is TRBV12-3 or TRBV12-4; 9 bases line up with TRBD1. CDR3 size: 16 residues. After removal of 6 bases from V and 0 bases from J, the junction contained 6 bases not matched to a gene. The CDR3 spells CASRADRGNSNQPQHF. CDR3 nucleotides: TGTGCCAGCAGGGCGGACAGGGGAAATAGCAATCAGCCCCAGCATTTT.

The rearrangement joins TRBV20-1 to TRBJ2-3; maybe TRBD2 (7 bases). Trimming removed 7 bases from V and 6 bases from J, with 14 bases in between. Germline V lookup: CDR1 DFQATT, CDR2 SNEGSKA (reference sequence). There are 12 residues in the CDR3. DNA for the CDR3: TGCAGTGAGTCGGGGGGCAGTGATACGCAGTATTTT. Translated, it gives CSESGGSDTQYF.

Only a few counts were recorded for this clonotype. The chain employs TRBV4-2 and TRBJ2-6; TRBD2 is a possible D gene (6 bases). The CDR3 has 20 amino acids. Trimming removed 5 bases at V and 0 bases at J, with 23 bases between. Per the germline V gene, CDR1 is LGHNA and CDR2 is YNFKEQ. Here the CDR3 reads CASSSRRASEIRSGANVLTF. The DNA for the CDR3 is TGTGCCAGCAGCTCTCGGAGGGCCAGCGAGATCCGCTCTGGGGCCAACGTCCTGACTTTC.